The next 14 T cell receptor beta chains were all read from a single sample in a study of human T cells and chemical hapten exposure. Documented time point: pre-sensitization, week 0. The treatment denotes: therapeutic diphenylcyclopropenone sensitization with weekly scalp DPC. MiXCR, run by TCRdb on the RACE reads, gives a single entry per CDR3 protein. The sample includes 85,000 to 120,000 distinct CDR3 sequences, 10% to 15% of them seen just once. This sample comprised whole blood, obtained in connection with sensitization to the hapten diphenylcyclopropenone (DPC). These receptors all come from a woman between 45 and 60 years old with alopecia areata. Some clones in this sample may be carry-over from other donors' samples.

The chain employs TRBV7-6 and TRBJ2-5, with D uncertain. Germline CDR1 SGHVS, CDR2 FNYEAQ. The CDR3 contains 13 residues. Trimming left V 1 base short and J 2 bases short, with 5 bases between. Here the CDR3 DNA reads TGTGCCAGCAGCTTAGGCTGGCAAGAGACCCAGTACTTC. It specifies CASSLGWQETQYF.

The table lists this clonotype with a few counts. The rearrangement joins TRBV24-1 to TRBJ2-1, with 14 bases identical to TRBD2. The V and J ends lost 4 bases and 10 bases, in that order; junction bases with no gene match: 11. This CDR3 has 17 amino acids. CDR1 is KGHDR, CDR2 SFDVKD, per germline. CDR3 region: CATSESRLAGGPGEQFF. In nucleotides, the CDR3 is TGTGCCACCAGTGAGTCTAGACTAGCGGGAGGGCCTGGAGAGCAGTTCTTC.

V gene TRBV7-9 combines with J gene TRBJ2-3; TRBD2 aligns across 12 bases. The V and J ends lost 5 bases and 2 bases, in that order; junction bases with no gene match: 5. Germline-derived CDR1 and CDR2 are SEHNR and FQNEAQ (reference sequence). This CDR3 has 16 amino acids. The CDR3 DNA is TGTGCCAGCAGCCCAGCTAGCGGGGGGGCCACAGATACGCAGTATTTT. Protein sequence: CASSPASGGATDTQYF.

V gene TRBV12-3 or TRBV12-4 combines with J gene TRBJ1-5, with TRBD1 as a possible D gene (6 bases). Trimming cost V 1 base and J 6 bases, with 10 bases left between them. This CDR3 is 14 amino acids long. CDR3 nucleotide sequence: TGTGCCAGCAGTTTAGTCGGGGGGCCTCAGCCCCAGCATTTT. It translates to CASSLVGGPQPQHF.

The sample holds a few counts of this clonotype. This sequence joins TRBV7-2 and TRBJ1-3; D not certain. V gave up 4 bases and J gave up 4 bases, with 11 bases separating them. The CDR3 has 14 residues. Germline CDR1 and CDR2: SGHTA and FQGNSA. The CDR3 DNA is TGTGCCAGCAGCTCGCTTGGGCTCGGAAACACCATATATTTT. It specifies CASSSLGLGNTIYF.

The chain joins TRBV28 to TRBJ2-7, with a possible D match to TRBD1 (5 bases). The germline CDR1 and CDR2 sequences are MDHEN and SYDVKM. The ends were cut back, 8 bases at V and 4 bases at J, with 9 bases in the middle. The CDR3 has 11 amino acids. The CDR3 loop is CASGAAYEQYF. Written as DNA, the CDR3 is TGTGCCAGCGGGGCGGCGTACGAGCAGTACTTC.

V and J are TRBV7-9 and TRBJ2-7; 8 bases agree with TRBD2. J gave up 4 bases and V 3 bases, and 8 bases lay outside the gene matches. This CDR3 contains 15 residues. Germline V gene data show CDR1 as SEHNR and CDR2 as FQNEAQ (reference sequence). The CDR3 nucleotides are TGTGCCAGCAGCTTTAGACCGACTAGCGAGTACGAGCAGTACTTC. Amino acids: CASSFRPTSEYEQYF.

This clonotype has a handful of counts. The CDR3 DNA follows: TGTGCCAGCAGCCAAGATCGGAGAACTAGCACAGATACGCAGTATTTT. Residues: CASSQDRRTSTDTQYF. This chain uses TRBV3-1 with TRBJ2-3; D ambiguous. CDR3 length equals 16 residues. Deletions cut 0 bases from V and 0 bases from J, with 10 bases between. Looked up from germline, CDR1 is LGHDT and CDR2 is YNNKEL (reference sequence).

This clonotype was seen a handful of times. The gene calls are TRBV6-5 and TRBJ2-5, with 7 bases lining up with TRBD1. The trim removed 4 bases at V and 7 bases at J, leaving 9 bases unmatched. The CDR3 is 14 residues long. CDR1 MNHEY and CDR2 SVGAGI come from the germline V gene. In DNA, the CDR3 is TGTGCCAGCAGTTCCGGACAGGTTGGGGGGACCCAGTACTTC. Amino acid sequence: CASSSGQVGGTQYF.

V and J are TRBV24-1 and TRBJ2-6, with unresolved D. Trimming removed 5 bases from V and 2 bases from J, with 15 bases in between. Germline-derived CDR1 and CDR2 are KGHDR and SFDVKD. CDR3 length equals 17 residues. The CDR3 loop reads CATSGLDDQTGANVLTF. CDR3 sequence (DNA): TGTGCCACCAGTGGGTTGGACGACCAAACTGGGGCCAACGTCCTGACTTTC.

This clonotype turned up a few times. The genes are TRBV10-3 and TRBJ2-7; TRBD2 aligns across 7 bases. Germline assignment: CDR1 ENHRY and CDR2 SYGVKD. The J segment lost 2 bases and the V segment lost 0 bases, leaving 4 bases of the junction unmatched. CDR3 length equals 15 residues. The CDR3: CAISESSGLTYEQYF. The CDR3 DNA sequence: TGTGCCATCAGTGAGTCTAGCGGGCTCACCTACGAGCAGTACTTC.

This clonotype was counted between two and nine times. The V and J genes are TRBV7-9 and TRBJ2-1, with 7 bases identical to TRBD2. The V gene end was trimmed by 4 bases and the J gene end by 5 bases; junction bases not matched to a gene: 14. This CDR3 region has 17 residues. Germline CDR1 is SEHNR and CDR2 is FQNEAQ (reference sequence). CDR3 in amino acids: CASSSRGDPLSDNEQFF. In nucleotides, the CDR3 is TGTGCCAGCAGCTCCCGGGGGGACCCTCTTTCCGACAATGAGCAGTTCTTC.

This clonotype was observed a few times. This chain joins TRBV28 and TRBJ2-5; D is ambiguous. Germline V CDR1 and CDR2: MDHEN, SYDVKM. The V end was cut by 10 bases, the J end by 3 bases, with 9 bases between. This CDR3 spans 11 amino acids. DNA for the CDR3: TGTGCCACCGGCGCAGAAGAGACCCAGTACTTC. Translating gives CATGAEETQYF. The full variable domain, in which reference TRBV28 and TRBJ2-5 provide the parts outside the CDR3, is DVKVTQSSRYLVKRTGEKVFLECVQDMDHENMFWYRQDPGLGLRLIYFSYDVKMKEKGDIPEGYSVSREKKERFSLILESASTNQTSMYLCATGAEETQYFGPGTRLLVL.

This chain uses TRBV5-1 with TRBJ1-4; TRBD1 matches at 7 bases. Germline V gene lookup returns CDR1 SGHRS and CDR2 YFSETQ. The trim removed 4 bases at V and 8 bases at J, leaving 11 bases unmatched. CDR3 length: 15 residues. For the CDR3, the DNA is TGCGCCAGCAGCGATACGGGACAGATTAACGAAAAACTGTTTTTT. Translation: CASSDTGQINEKLFF.